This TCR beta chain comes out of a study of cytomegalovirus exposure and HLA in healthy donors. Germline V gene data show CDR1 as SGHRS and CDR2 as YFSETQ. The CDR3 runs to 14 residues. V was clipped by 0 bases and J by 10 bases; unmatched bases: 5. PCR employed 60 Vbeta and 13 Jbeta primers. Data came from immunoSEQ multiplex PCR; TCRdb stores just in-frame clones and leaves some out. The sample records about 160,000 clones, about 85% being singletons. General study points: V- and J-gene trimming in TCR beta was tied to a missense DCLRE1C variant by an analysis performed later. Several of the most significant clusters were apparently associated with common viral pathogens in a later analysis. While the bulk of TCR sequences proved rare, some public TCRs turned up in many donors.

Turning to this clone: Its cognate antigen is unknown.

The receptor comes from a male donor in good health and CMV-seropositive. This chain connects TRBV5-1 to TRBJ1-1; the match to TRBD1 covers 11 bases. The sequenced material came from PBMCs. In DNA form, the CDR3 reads TGCGCCAGCAGCTTGGGGACAGGGGGCCCCGGAGCTTTCTTT. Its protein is CASSLGTGGPGAFF.